This T cell receptor beta chain was captured in a study of regulatory T cells in long-lasting Graves disease. This clonotype was detected many times. Time point in this sample: newly diagnosed GD, antithyroid drugs for less than 3 months. PBMCs provided the RNA from which the TCR library was made. The CDR3 loop spans 12 amino acids. Trimming left V 8 bases short and J 7 bases short, with 14 bases between. In germline, CDR1 is SNHLY, CDR2 FYNNEI. For TCR beta, libraries came from iRepertoire HTBI primers and Arm-PCR of CDR3 regions. TCRdb re-called the multiplex PCR reads through MiXCR, storing one row per CDR3 protein. The sample holds around 450,000 distinct CDR3 sequences, over 14% seen once. These data also featured in a second study, about T cells in Graves' hyperthyroidism and ophthalmopathy. From that second work: Exclusions: uncontrolled infection, other autoimmune disease, pregnancy, lactation.

The rearrangement links TRBV2 to TRBJ1-2; a possible D gene is TRBD1 (5 bases). The source was peripheral blood mononuclear cells (PBMCs), collected at new diagnosis, from a patient treated with antithyroid drugs. This receptor was identified in a woman aged 40 to 49 with Graves disease. In nucleotides, the CDR3 is TGTGCCAGCGCCAGGGAATTAGTTGGCTACACCTTC. Translation gives CASARELVGYTF.